The T cell receptor beta chain described here comes from a study of cytomegalovirus exposure and HLA in healthy donors. Study conclusions and caveats: A further, later analysis showed that HLA-associated TCR beta chains (compared with equally common others) were more clonally expanded.

Primers: 60 Vbeta forward and 13 Jbeta reverse. Repertoires were generated with immunoSEQ multiplex PCR, while TCRdb's copy carries only in-frame clones and drops some. The table includes fewer than 150,000 clones, roughly 79% detected once. A note on this clone: Its matching antigen is unknown.

The TCR sequence derives from a male donor in good health and CMV-seronegative. Sequenced: PBMCs.

CDR3 DNA: TGTGCCAGCAGTTACAGAGGGAGTACTGAAGCTTTCTTT. This gives the protein CASSYRGSTEAFF. The rearrangement joins TRBV6-5 to TRBJ1-1; D remains unclear. CDR1 and CDR2 (germline): MNHEY, SVGAGI. CDR3 size: 13 residues. Trimming took 2 bases from V and 5 from J, leaving 9 bases between them.